The subject of this entry is one T cell receptor beta chain. This entry is derived from a study of control samples from healthy donors and cancer patients. Generated by immunoSEQ multiplex PCR, the TCRdb table keeps only in-frame clones and is missing some. The table records about 92,000 clones, roughly 82% of them present only once. V gave up 2 bases and J gave up 10 bases, with 17 bases separating them. The V gene's germline CDR1 is LGHDT and CDR2 YNNKEL (reference sequence). The CDR3 is made up of 15 amino acids. The chain is built from TRBV3-1 (or the pseudogene TRBV3-2) and TRBJ1-4; unclear D gene. The source is a woman in her fifties or sixties in good health. The sample was blood. CDR3 loop: CASSQRLEVYGKLFF. In DNA form, the CDR3 reads TGTGCCAGCAGCCAAAGATTAGAGGTTTACGGAAAACTGTTTTTT.